Listed below are T cell receptor beta chains from one sample, sequenced in a study of control samples from healthy donors and cancer patients. Assay used: immunoSEQ multiplex PCR; TCRdb lists only in-frame clones, some missing. The table has approximately 98,000 clones, 70% to 85% seen once. Sequenced: blood. Receptor source: a man aged 18-30 years in good health. Both conserved end residues are part of each CDR3. The D gene is left open where the match is weak. Rows give clone size only sometimes, using once, few, many, or a class for an expanded clone.

j_call	v_call	clone_size	d_call	cdr3_nt	cdr3_aa
TRBJ1-5	TRBV7-9	-	TRBD1	TGTGCCAGCAGCTTCGCAGGGGGCAGCAATCAGCCCCAGCATTTT	CASSFAGGSNQPQHF
TRBJ1-1	TRBV27	-	-	TGTGCCAGCAGTTTAGGTCCGGGGAGGAACACTGAAGCTTTCTTT	CASSLGPGRNTEAFF
TRBJ1-3	TRBV30	-	-	TGTGCCTGGAGTGTGAAGACATCCTCTGGAAACACCATATATTTT	CAWSVKTSSGNTIYF
TRBJ1-3	TRBV7-9	-	-	TGTGCCAGCAGCCCCCGTAACAGGGTAGCAGGAAACACCATATATTTT	CASSPRNRVAGNTIYF
TRBJ1-6	TRBV18	-	-	TGTGCCAGCTCACCCTGGGACAAGGATTCACCCCTCCACTTT	CASSPWDKDSPLHF
TRBJ1-2	TRBV30	-	TRBD1	TGTGCCTGGAGTAAGGACAGGAGGAGCTATGGCTACACCTTC	CAWSKDRRSYGYTF
TRBJ2-2	TRBV12-3/TRBV12-4	-	-	TGTGCCAGCAGGGGGAATTACACCGGGGAGCTGTTTTTT	CASRGNYTGELFF
TRBJ2-3	TRBV6-5	-	-	TGTGCCAGCAGTTATGTCCAGGGAGATACGCAGTATTTT	CASSYVQGDTQYF
TRBJ1-1	TRBV9	-	-	TGTGCCAGCAGCGTAGCGTTGGGAACCGAAGCTTTCTTT	CASSVALGTEAFF
TRBJ2-7	TRBV7-6	-	-	TGTGCCAGCAGCTTACGCAAGGGTGTGAATTCCTACGAGCAGTACTTC	CASSLRKGVNSYEQYF
TRBJ2-3	TRBV6-2/TRBV6-3	-	-	TGTGCCAGCAGTTACCAGGTCGATACGCAGTATTTT	CASSYQVDTQYF
TRBJ2-1	TRBV24-1	-	-	TGTGCCACCAGTGATCACCAGGGGGGGAAGTACAATGAGCAGTTCTTC	CATSDHQGGKYNEQFF
TRBJ2-7	TRBV2	-	TRBD1	TGTGCCAGCAGTGTACAGGGGTACGAGCAGTACTTC	CASSVQGYEQYF
TRBJ2-4	TRBV2	-	TRBD2	TGTGCCAGCAGGCCGACTAGCGCGGGTTCGGACTTC	CASRPTSAGSDF
TRBJ1-5	TRBV20-1	-	-	TGCAGTGCTAGTTCAGGGCGGGATCAGCCCCAGCATTTT	CSASSGRDQPQHF
TRBJ2-6	TRBV5-5	-	-	TGTGCCAGCGTCAGGGGAGGGACAGGGGCCAACGTCCTGACTTTC	CASVRGGTGANVLTF
TRBJ2-2	TRBV28	-	TRBD2	TGTGCCAGCAGCATTGGGAGCGGGGGGGCGAACACCGGGGAGCTGTTTTTT	CASSIGSGGANTGELFF
TRBJ2-7	TRBV27	once	-	TGTGCCAGCAGTTTCGGCCGAGAGACCTACGAGCAGTACTTC	CASSFGRETYEQYF
TRBJ2-7	TRBV5-1	-	TRBD1	TGCGCCAGCAGCCCTGCGGGAGGGACAGGGGGCAGATACGAGCAGTACTTC	CASSPAGGTGGRYEQYF
TRBJ2-3	TRBV27	-	-	TGTGCCAGCACCGGAGCCACAGGGTCCACAGATACGCAGTATTTT	CASTGATGSTDTQYF
TRBJ1-5	TRBV11-2	-	-	TGTGCCAGCAGCCTAAGCGCGTCTCTTTCGGGCAATCAGCCCCAGCATTTT	CASSLSASLSGNQPQHF
TRBJ1-5	TRBV6-1	-	-	TGTGCCAGCAGTGAAGATCGGACAGCAGCTAATCAGCCCCAGCATTTT	CASSEDRTAANQPQHF
TRBJ1-4	TRBV27	-	TRBD1	TGTGCCAGCAGGGGAACAGGGGGCGGTGAAAAACTGTTTTTT	CASRGTGGGEKLFF
TRBJ2-1	TRBV11-3	once	TRBD2	TGTGCCAGCAGCTCTTCTAAGACTAGCGGGGGTACACGTGAGCAGTTCTTC	CASSSSKTSGGTREQFF
TRBJ2-1	TRBV11-3	-	-	TGTGCCAGCAGCCCACTCGTGGGACCGGACAATGAGCAGTTCTTC	CASSPLVGPDNEQFF